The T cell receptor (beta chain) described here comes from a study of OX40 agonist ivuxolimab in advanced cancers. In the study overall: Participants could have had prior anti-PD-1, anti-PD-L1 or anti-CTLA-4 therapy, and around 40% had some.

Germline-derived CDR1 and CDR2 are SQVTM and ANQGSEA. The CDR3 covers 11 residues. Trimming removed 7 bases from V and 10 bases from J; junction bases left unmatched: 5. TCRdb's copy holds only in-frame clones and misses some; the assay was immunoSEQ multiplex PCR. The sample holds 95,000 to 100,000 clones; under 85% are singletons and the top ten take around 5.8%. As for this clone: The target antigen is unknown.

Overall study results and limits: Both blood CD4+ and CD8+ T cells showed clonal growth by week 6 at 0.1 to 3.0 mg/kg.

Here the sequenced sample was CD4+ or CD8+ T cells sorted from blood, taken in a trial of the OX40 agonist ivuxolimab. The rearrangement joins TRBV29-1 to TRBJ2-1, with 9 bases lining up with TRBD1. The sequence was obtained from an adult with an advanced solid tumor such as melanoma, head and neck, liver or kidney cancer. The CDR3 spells CSAGQGWEQFF. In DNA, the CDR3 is TGCAGCGCGGGACAGGGATGGGAGCAGTTCTTC.